The present T cell receptor beta chain was sequenced within a study of T cell changes during pregnancy in multiple sclerosis. V was shortened by 3 bases and J by 6 bases, with 9 bases between the two germline ends. Germline lookup yields CDR1 LNHNV and CDR2 YYDKDF (reference sequence). The CDR3 loop spans 12 amino acids. Repertoires were generated with immunoSEQ multiplex PCR, while TCRdb's copy carries only in-frame clones and drops some. Among 35,000 to 45,000 clones listed, less than 90% were seen once. The clonotype was recovered from a female donor with multiple sclerosis, enrolled in a pregnancy study. Sample: CD4+ T cells from peripheral blood mononuclear cells, taken in the first trimester of pregnancy. This rearrangement joins TRBV15 to TRBJ2-7; D not resolved. For the CDR3, the DNA is TGTGCCACCAGCAGCCGAGGAAGCGAGCAGTACTTC. Translating gives CATSSRGSEQYF.